The 25 T cell receptor beta chains below were found in one sample sequenced in a study of T cell responses to AZD1222 COVID-19 vaccine (dated by TCRdb to the early 2020s). Preparation of the library involved the immunoSEQ multiplex PCR assay. TCRdb holds this immuneACCESS table with in-frame rearrangements only. Some clones are missing; in checked studies, unresolved V genes explain under half, and the rest has no known cause. The sample table lists 250,000 to 300,000 clones, 90% to 95% of them with a count of one. The ten most abundant clones make up around 0.5% of the sample. What the time point label conveys for this sample: about 28 days (+/-7) after the second vaccine dose. The material sequenced was peripheral blood, taken 28 days after the second AZD1222 dose. All receptors come from an adult who received the AZD1222 COVID-19 vaccine.

V gene TRBV24-1 combines with J gene TRBJ1-2; 9 bases map to TRBD1. The trim removed 3 bases at V and 4 bases at J, leaving 8 bases unmatched. The CDR3 totals 16 residues. The germline CDR1 and CDR2 sequences are KGHDR and SFDVKD. CDR3 residues: CATSDPRDRVGYGYTF. The DNA of the CDR3 is TGTGCCACCAGTGATCCCCGGGACAGGGTTGGCTATGGCTACACCTTC.

This chain uses TRBV9 with TRBJ2-7; no clear D. Germline CDR1 SGDLS, CDR2 YYNGEE. CDR3 size: 14 residues. Trimming left V 1 base short and J 0 bases short, with 8 bases between. CDR3 in amino acids: CASSVRASSYEQYF. Here the CDR3 DNA reads TGTGCCAGCAGCGTACGAGCGAGCTCCTACGAGCAGTACTTC.

The chain carries TRBV2 and TRBJ2-2; unclear D gene. The CDR3 loop spans 15 amino acids. Trimming took off 2 bases at V and 5 bases at J, with 12 bases between the two ends. Germline loops: CDR1 SNHLY, CDR2 FYNNEI. The CDR3 protein is CASSEKSSWTGELFF. The CDR3 coding sequence is TGTGCCAGCAGTGAAAAGTCGAGCTGGACCGGGGAGCTGTTTTTT.

This rearrangement joins TRBV3-1 (or the pseudogene TRBV3-2) to TRBJ1-2; possibly TRBD1 for D (5 bases). Germline V lookup: CDR1 LGHDT, CDR2 YNNKEL (reference sequence). The CDR3 has 14 amino acids. Trimming stripped 0 bases from V and 5 bases from J, with 10 bases between. The CDR3 coding sequence is TGTGCCAGCAGCCAAGACGGGACTGGGTATGGCTACACCTTC. Translated: CASSQDGTGYGYTF.

The chain uses TRBV28 and TRBJ1-6; D gene ambiguous. V was pared by 8 bases and J by 7 bases, with 12 bases between. Germline V CDR1 and CDR2: MDHEN, SYDVKM. The CDR3 spans 13 residues. CDR3 region: CASRVLGNSPLHF. The CDR3 DNA follows: TGTGCCAGCCGCGTCTTGGGCAATTCACCCCTCCACTTT.

The chain recombines TRBV5-1 with TRBJ2-1, with a weak D call TRBD1 (6 bases). V lost 2 bases and J lost 8, with 14 bases in between. Germline V gene data show CDR1 as SGHRS and CDR2 as YFSETQ. This CDR3 has 14 residues. The chain's CDR3 is CASSFRSGADEQFF. The CDR3 DNA sequence: TGCGCCAGCAGCTTTCGGTCAGGGGCGGATGAGCAGTTCTTC.

The rearrangement joins TRBV6-1 to TRBJ1-6; no firm D call. In germline, CDR1 is MNHNS, CDR2 SASEGT. V was clipped by 3 bases and J by 4 bases, with 10 bases between them. The CDR3 totals 15 residues. The CDR3 spells CASSDSDGYNSPLHF. DNA for the CDR3: TGTGCCAGCAGTGATAGTGACGGTTATAATTCACCCCTCCACTTT.

V is TRBV4-2 and J is TRBJ2-2; TRBD2 matches 13 bases. The germline gives CDR1 LGHNA, CDR2 YNFKEQ. After removal of 1 base from V and 5 bases from J, the junction contained 4 bases not matched to a gene. The CDR3 totals 17 residues. CDR3 in DNA: TGTGCCAGCAGCCAAGTAGGACTAGCGGGAGTAACCGGGGAGCTGTTTTTT. It specifies CASSQVGLAGVTGELFF.

The genes are TRBV29-1 and TRBJ2-7; D unresolved. Germline assignment: CDR1 SQVTM and CDR2 ANQGSEA. The CDR3 consists of 12 residues. Trimming removed 4 bases from V and 1 base from J, with 8 bases in between. The CDR3 loop reads CSVGGPSYEQYF. The CDR3 DNA reads TGCAGCGTTGGAGGTCCATCCTACGAGCAGTACTTC.

V and J are TRBV2 and TRBJ2-1, with D possibly called TRBD1 or TRBD2 (6 bases each). The germline V and J ends were trimmed by 8 bases and 6 bases, with 26 bases remaining between them. Per the germline V gene, CDR1 is SNHLY and CDR2 is FYNNEI. CDR3 length: 17 residues. CDR3 in DNA: TGTGCCAGCCAAGGGGGGTTTGGGGACGCCCGAATCAATGAGCAGTTCTTC. It codes for CASQGGFGDARINEQFF. The full variable domain, in which reference TRBV2 and TRBJ2-1 provide the parts outside the CDR3, is EPEVTQTPSHQVTQMGQEVILRCVPISNHLYFYWYRQILGQKVEFLVSFYNNEISEKSEIFDDQFSVERPDGSNFTLKIRSTKLEDSAMYFCASQGGFGDARINEQFFGPGTRLTVL.

V and J are TRBV7-3 and TRBJ2-1; maybe TRBD1 (6 bases). This CDR3 comprises 13 residues. V was clipped by 2 bases and J by 8 bases, with 10 bases between them. Per the germline V gene, CDR1 is SGHTA and CDR2 is FQGTGA. In nucleotides, the CDR3 is TGTGCCAGCAGCTTAGCAGGGGTCGATGAGCAGTTCTTC. Translating it yields CASSLAGVDEQFF. The whole variable domain, remainder taken from reference TRBV7-3 and TRBJ2-1, is GAGVSQTPSNKVTEKGKYVELRCDPISGHTALYWYRQSLGQGPEFLIYFQGTGAADDSGLPNDRFFAVRPEGSVSTLKIQRTERGDSAVYLCASSLAGVDEQFFGPGTRLTVL.

The V call is TRBV7-9, the J call TRBJ2-7, with D maybe TRBD1 (6 bases). In germline, CDR1 is SEHNR, CDR2 FQNEAQ (reference sequence). V was clipped by 4 bases and J by 2 bases, with 9 bases between them. This CDR3 comprises 13 residues. CDR3: CASSYDRPYEQYF. For the CDR3, the DNA is TGTGCCAGCAGCTACGACAGGCCCTACGAGCAGTACTTC.

The count of this clone is one. The chain employs TRBV6-1 and TRBJ2-3; 12 nucleotides align to TRBD2. The CDR3 is made up of 15 amino acids. The germline V gene has CDR1 MNHNS and CDR2 SASEGT. Trimming cost V 10 bases and J 5 bases; bases outside gene matches: 10. The CDR3 DNA sequence: TGTGCCACCCTGGCACTAGCGGGAGGAGGAGATACGCAGTATTTT. This codes for CATLALAGGGDTQYF.

V gene TRBV10-3 combines with J gene TRBJ2-7; no firm D call. V was clipped by 8 bases and J by 7 bases, with 6 bases between them. The germline CDR1 and CDR2 sequences are ENHRY and SYGVKD. The CDR3 runs 9 residues. This chain's CDR3 is CAIGREQYF. The DNA for the CDR3 is TGTGCCATCGGTCGGGAGCAGTACTTC.

V and J are TRBV4-3 and TRBJ1-2; no clear D. The CDR3 has 15 amino acids. Germline loops: CDR1 LGHNA, CDR2 YSLEER. V was clipped by 2 bases and J by 3 bases, with 13 bases between them. The chain's CDR3 is CASSQTPTADYGYTF. The CDR3 nucleotides read TGCGCCAGCAGCCAAACCCCCACAGCTGACTATGGCTACACCTTC.

The V and J genes are TRBV4-1 and TRBJ1-1, with D tentatively TRBD1 (5 bases). CDR1 and CDR2 from the germline V gene are MGHRA and YSYEKL. Trimming removed 2 bases at V and 8 bases at J, with 9 bases between. This CDR3 is built from 12 residues. Here the CDR3 reads CASSQWGTEAFF. CDR3 bases: TGCGCCAGCAGCCAATGGGGGACCGAAGCTTTCTTT.

The V call is TRBV25-1, the J call TRBJ2-2; 7 nucleotides align to TRBD1. V lost 6 bases to trimming and J lost 2 bases; unmatched junction nucleotides: 6. The CDR3 length is 15 residues. Germline V gives CDR1 MGHDK, CDR2 SYGVNS. This CDR3 is CASRSGQTNTGELFF. The CDR3 DNA sequence: TGTGCCAGCAGGTCGGGACAGACCAACACCGGGGAGCTGTTTTTT.

V is TRBV5-6 and J is TRBJ1-6; 8 bases map to TRBD1. CDR3 size: 15 residues. Trimming at V came to 2 bases and at J to 7 bases, leaving 5 bases not matched to a gene. Germline V gives CDR1 SGHDT, CDR2 YYEEEE. The CDR3 DNA follows: TGTGCCAGCAGCTTTCCGGGACAGGCAAATTCACCCCTCCACTTT. Translated: CASSFPGQANSPLHF.

This chain uses TRBV28 with TRBJ1-4; D not resolved. V dropped 2 bases and J dropped 3 bases, with 7 bases sitting between them. There are 14 residues in the CDR3. Germline-derived CDR1 and CDR2 are MDHEN and SYDVKM. The CDR3 nucleotides read TGTGCCAGCAGTTTACGGGGTCCTAATGAAAAACTGTTTTTT. Translating gives CASSLRGPNEKLFF.

The chain joins TRBV20-1 to TRBJ2-7, with unresolved D. Germline V lookup: CDR1 DFQATT, CDR2 SNEGSKA (reference sequence). V was cut by 3 bases and J by 3 bases, with 3 bases left in between. This CDR3 is built from 10 residues. The CDR3 nucleotides read TGCAGTGCTAGTATCTACGAGCAGTACTTC. Protein: CSASIYEQYF.

The chain has TRBV28 and TRBJ1-1; D is perhaps TRBD1 (5 bases). Trimming left V 5 bases short and J 4 bases short, with 14 bases between. The V gene's germline CDR1 is MDHEN and CDR2 SYDVKM. This CDR3 spans 14 amino acids. The CDR3 DNA reads as TGTGCCAGCAGTCTCACAGGCGCGATCACTGAAGCTTTCTTT. It specifies CASSLTGAITEAFF.

This rearrangement joins TRBV10-1 to TRBJ2-2; a possible D gene is TRBD2 (6 bases). This CDR3 has 13 amino acids. The ends were cut back, 6 bases at V and 8 bases at J, with 13 bases in the middle. The germline V gene encodes CDR1 WNHNN and CDR2 SYGVQD (reference sequence). The DNA of the CDR3 is TGCGCCAGCAGCCCCCGGAGGGAAGGGGAGCTGTTTTTT. Its protein is CASSPRREGELFF.

The chain links TRBV30 to TRBJ2-1; 9 positions match TRBD2. The CDR3 extends over 17 amino acids. Germline loops: CDR1 GTSNPN, CDR2 SVGIG (reference sequence). V shed 2 bases, J shed 6 bases, and the junction held 14 bases outside the gene matches. This CDR3 reads CAWSPPGLARGSNEQFF. The CDR3 nucleotides are TGTGCCTGGAGTCCACCGGGACTAGCTCGAGGAAGCAATGAGCAGTTCTTC.

This sequence joins TRBV3-1 (or the pseudogene TRBV3-2) and TRBJ2-7, with no clear D. Germline-derived CDR1 and CDR2 are LGHDT and YNNKEL (reference sequence). Trimming left V 0 bases short and J 6 bases short, with 9 bases between. The CDR3 totals 13 residues. DNA for the CDR3: TGTGCCAGCAGCCAAGAGCCAGACGCCGAGCAGTACTTC. Protein product: CASSQEPDAEQYF.

V gene TRBV5-1 combines with J gene TRBJ2-1; TRBD2 might be the D (5 bases). The CDR3 sequence is 11 residues long. Germline CDR1 and CDR2: SGHRS and YFSETQ. The ends were cut back, 4 bases at V and 8 bases at J, with 7 bases in the middle. The CDR3 region has the DNA TGCGCCAGCAGCGTCGGGGATGAGCAGTTCTTC. Its protein product is CASSVGDEQFF.